The entry below describes one TCR beta chain. The sample belongs to a study of T cell responses to AZD1222 COVID-19 vaccine. V was trimmed by 5 bases and J by 0 bases, leaving 13 bases between them. The CDR3 runs 15 residues. Germline values: CDR1 LNHDA, CDR2 SQIVND (reference sequence). Only in-frame clones appear in the TCRdb table, and some are missing; sequencing was by immunoSEQ multiplex PCR. Of about 170,000 clones in the sample, around 90% are singletons; the top ten hold roughly 1.1%. This chain links TRBV19 with TRBJ1-2, with D perhaps TRBD1 (5 bases). Sequences were derived from peripheral blood, sampled 28 days after the second AZD1222 dose. The clonotype originates from an adult who received the AZD1222 COVID-19 vaccine. CDR3 bases: TGTGCCAGTAGTGTCGGCAGGGAAGCTAACTATGGCTACACCTTC. Its translation: CASSVGREANYGYTF.